This entry concerns a single T cell receptor (beta chain). These data come from a study of T cell repertoires in cytomegalovirus infection. Via MiXCR, TCRdb re-called the reads, giving one row per CDR3 protein. The sample contains around 200,000 distinct CDR3 sequences, roughly 15% of which appear only once. V lost 2 bases, J lost 6 bases, and 8 bases lay in between. This CDR3 has 13 amino acids. The chain joins TRBV12-3 or TRBV12-4 to TRBJ1-5; no clear D. The sample was CD8+ T cells from PBMCs. This TCR derives from a human donor in good health (CMV status not recorded). Some clones in this sample may be carry-over from other donors' samples. In nucleotides, the CDR3 is TGTGCCAGCAGTTTAAGCCGGAGTCAGCCCCAGCATTTT. It is translated as CASSLSRSQPQHF.